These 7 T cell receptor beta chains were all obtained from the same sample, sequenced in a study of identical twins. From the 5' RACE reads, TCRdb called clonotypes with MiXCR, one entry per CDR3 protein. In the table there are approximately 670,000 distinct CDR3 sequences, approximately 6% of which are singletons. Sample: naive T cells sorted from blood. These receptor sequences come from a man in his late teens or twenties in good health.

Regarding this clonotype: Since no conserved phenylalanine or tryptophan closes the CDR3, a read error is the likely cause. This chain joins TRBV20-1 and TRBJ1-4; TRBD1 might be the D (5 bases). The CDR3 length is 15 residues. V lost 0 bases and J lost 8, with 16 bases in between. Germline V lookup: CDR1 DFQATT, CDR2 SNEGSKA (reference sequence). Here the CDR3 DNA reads TGCAGTGCTAGAGATCTGAGGCAGGGCGACGAAAAACTGTTTTGT. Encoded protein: CSARDLRQGDEKLFC.

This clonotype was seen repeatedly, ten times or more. CDR3 loop: CASSLASQVGLQEGYEQYF. The DNA for the CDR3 is TGTGCCAGCAGCTTAGCGTCTCAGGTCGGATTACAAGAGGGGTACGAGCAGTACTTC. V usage is TRBV7-2 and J usage is TRBJ2-7; D might be TRBD1 or TRBD2, each matching 5 bases. Germline assignment: CDR1 SGHTA and CDR2 FQGNSA. CDR3 length: 19 amino acids. Trimming took off 0 bases at V and 4 bases at J, with 25 bases between the two ends.

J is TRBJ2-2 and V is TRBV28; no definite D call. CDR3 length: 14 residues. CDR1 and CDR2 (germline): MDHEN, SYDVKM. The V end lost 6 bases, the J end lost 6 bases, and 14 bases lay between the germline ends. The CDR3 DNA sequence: TGTGCCAGCAGCTCCCCCCTCCCAGCCGGGGAGCTGTTTTTT. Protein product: CASSSPLPAGELFF. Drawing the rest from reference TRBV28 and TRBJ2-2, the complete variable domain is DVKVTQSSRYLVKRTGEKVFLECVQDMDHENMFWYRQDPGLGLRLIYFSYDVKMKEKGDIPEGYSVSREKKERFSLILESASTNQTSMYLCASSSPLPAGELFFGEGSRLTVL.

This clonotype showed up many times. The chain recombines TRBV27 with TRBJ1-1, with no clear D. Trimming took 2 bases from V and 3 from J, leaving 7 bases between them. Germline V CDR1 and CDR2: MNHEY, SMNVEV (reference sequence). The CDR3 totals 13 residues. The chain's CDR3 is CASSLQQYTEAFF. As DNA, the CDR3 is TGTGCCAGCAGTTTACAGCAGTACACTGAAGCTTTCTTT.

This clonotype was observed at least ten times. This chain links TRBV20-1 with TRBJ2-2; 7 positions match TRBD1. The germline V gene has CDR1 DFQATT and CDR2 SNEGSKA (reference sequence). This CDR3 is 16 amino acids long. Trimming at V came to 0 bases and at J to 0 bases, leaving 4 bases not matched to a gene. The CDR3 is CSARDRQGANTGELFF. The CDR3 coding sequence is TGCAGTGCTAGAGATCGGCAGGGGGCGAACACCGGGGAGCTGTTTTTT.

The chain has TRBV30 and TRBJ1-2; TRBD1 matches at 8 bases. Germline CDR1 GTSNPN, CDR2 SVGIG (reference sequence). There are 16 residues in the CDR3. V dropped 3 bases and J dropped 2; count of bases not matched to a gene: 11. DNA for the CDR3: TGTGCCTGGAGGGATACGACAGGGGCCTCGAACTATGGCTACACCTTC. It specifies CAWRDTTGASNYGYTF.

The CDR3 DNA reads TGTGCCAGCAGCTTAGAGGCCAGGGGAACCAATGAGCAGTTCTTC. This translates into CASSLEARGTNEQFF. The chain is built from TRBV7-7 and TRBJ2-1; a possible D gene is TRBD1 (6 bases). V lost 1 base and J lost 6, with 13 bases in between. The CDR3 loop spans 15 amino acids. The V gene's germline CDR1 is SSHAT and CDR2 FNYEAQ (reference sequence).